One sample yielded the 13 T cell receptor beta chains listed below, sequenced in a study of T cell responses to AZD1222 COVID-19 vaccine. Clones were sequenced by immunoSEQ multiplex PCR, and TCRdb holds only the in-frame ones, with some missing. The table has about 120,000 clones, roughly nine tenths seen once. Sequences were derived from peripheral blood, sampled on day 0 of AZD1222 vaccination. The receptor source for this set is an adult in good health.

This chain connects TRBV6-5 to TRBJ2-1, with 9 positions matching TRBD1. Trimming at V came to 4 bases and at J to 2 bases, leaving 3 bases not matched to a gene. The CDR3 covers 15 residues. Germline CDR1 MNHEY, CDR2 SVGAGI. CDR3 in amino acids: CASSLTGGPYNEQFF. The CDR3 DNA follows: TGTGCCAGCAGTTTGACAGGGGGTCCCTACAATGAGCAGTTCTTC.

V usage is TRBV18 and J usage is TRBJ1-6; possibly TRBD1 for D (6 bases). The germline gives CDR1 KGHSH, CDR2 LQKENI. The CDR3 loop spans 13 amino acids. V was clipped by 8 bases and J by 11 bases, with 16 bases between them. CDR3 bases: TGTGCCAGCGCCCCCCAGGGGAGAACACCCCTCCACTTT. Its protein is CASAPQGRTPLHF.

The J gene is TRBJ1-2, the V gene TRBV5-1, with unresolved D. The CDR3 is 12 residues long. Trimming cost V 0 bases and J 6 bases, with 6 bases left between them. CDR1 and CDR2 from the germline V gene are SGHRS and YFSETQ. The CDR3 is CASSLGRDGYTF. The CDR3 region has the DNA TGCGCCAGCAGCTTGGGACGGGATGGCTACACCTTC.

The chain uses TRBV5-6 and TRBJ1-3; TRBD1 aligns across 10 bases. CDR3 length: 16 amino acids. Germline assignment: CDR1 SGHDT and CDR2 YYEEEE. Trimming took 5 bases from V and 2 from J; bases not matched to a gene: 7. CDR3 amino acids: CASSPDRGRTGNTIYF. The CDR3 DNA reads TGTGCCAGCAGTCCCGACAGGGGGCGGACTGGAAACACCATATATTTT.

This chain uses TRBV7-9 with TRBJ2-7; no clear D gene. This CDR3 has 14 residues. Trimming stripped 1 base from V and 3 bases from J, with 10 bases between. Looked up from germline, CDR1 is SEHNR and CDR2 is FQNEAQ (reference sequence). CDR3 bases: TGTGCCAGCAGCTTAGACGGCGTCCTCTACGAGCAGTACTTC. Translation gives CASSLDGVLYEQYF.

The genes are TRBV3-1 (or the pseudogene TRBV3-2) and TRBJ2-5, with D unclear. Per germline, CDR1 LGHDT and CDR2 YNNKEL (reference sequence). The CDR3 spans 13 residues. Trimming stripped 0 bases from V and 5 bases from J, with 7 bases between. CDR3 nucleotide sequence: TGTGCCAGCAGCCAAGACCACCGGGAGACCCAGTACTTC. Translated, it gives CASSQDHRETQYF.

The chain combines TRBV29-1 with TRBJ1-1; D is possibly TRBD1 (5 bases). Germline assignment: CDR1 SQVTM and CDR2 ANQGSEA. V lost 4 bases, J lost 7 bases, and 7 bases lay in between. This CDR3 is built from 10 residues. In nucleotides, the CDR3 is TGCAGCGTTGCGACAGTTGAAGCTTTCTTT. Protein sequence: CSVATVEAFF.

The chain carries TRBV7-2 and TRBJ2-7, with a weak D call TRBD2 (5 bases). This CDR3 comprises 17 residues. The germline gives CDR1 SGHTA, CDR2 FQGNSA. Deletions cut 1 base from V and 2 bases from J, with 18 bases between. The CDR3 coding sequence is TGTGCCAGCAGCTTAGGAGGTCGGTTAGCGATCGCCTACGAGCAGTACTTC. Encoded protein: CASSLGGRLAIAYEQYF.

This clone was observed a few times. This chain connects TRBV6-6 to TRBJ1-6; TRBD1 is a possible D gene (6 bases). The V gene's germline CDR1 is MNHNY and CDR2 SVGAGI (reference sequence). V lost 5 bases and J 1 base, leaving 18 bases between the germline ends. CDR3 size: 18 residues. CDR3: CASSPSAGQGSYNSPLHF. CDR3 nucleotide sequence: TGTGCCAGCAGTCCATCGGCGGGGCAGGGGTCCTATAATTCACCCCTCCACTTT.

V is TRBV2 and J is TRBJ1-5; 9 nucleotides match TRBD1. In germline, CDR1 is SNHLY, CDR2 FYNNEI. V dropped 7 bases and J dropped 10; count of bases not matched to a gene: 11. This CDR3 comprises 14 residues. CDR3 DNA: TGTGCCAGCACATCTGGGACAGGGCCCTCTCCCCAGCATTTT. Translated: CASTSGTGPSPQHF.

The chain has TRBV10-3 and TRBJ2-5; 8 bases map to TRBD1. V shed 1 base and J 13 bases; nucleotides not matched to a gene: 8. The CDR3 extends over 13 amino acids. Germline CDR1 reads ENHRY; CDR2 reads SYGVKD. DNA of the CDR3: TGTGCCATCAGTGAGTGGGAACAGGGGGACCCGTACTTC. Amino acids: CAISEWEQGDPYF.

This clone was detected only once. The V call is TRBV21-1, the J call TRBJ1-2; TRBD1 is the table's D call, not checked against the DNA. TRBV21-1 is labeled a pseudogene. The CDR3 is 15 residues long. The CDR3 is CASSTAGTKPGGYTF. The CDR3, as DNA: TGTGCCAGCAGCACGGCCGGGACAAAACCTGGGGGCTACACCTTC.

The genes are TRBV9 and TRBJ1-2; D might be TRBD1 (5 bases). V was pared by 1 base and J by 8 bases, with 9 bases between. The germline V gene encodes CDR1 SGDLS and CDR2 YYNGEE. This CDR3 region has 12 residues. CDR3 sequence: CASSVPGLGYTF. CDR3 nucleotide sequence: TGTGCCAGCAGCGTACCAGGGTTGGGCTACACCTTC.